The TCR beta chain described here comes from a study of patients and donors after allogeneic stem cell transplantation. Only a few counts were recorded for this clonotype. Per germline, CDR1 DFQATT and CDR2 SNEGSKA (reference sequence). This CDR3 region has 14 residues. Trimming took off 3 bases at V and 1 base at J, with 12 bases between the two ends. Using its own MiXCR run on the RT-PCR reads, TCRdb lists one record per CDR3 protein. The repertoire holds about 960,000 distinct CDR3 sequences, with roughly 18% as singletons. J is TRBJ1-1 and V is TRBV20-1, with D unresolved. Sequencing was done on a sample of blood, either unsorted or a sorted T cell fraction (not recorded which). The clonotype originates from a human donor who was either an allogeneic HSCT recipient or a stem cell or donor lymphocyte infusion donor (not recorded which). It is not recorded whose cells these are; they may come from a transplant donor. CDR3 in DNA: TGCAGTGCTAGTTTCCGGGTTAGGAACACTGAAGCTTTCTTT. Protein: CSASFRVRNTEAFF.